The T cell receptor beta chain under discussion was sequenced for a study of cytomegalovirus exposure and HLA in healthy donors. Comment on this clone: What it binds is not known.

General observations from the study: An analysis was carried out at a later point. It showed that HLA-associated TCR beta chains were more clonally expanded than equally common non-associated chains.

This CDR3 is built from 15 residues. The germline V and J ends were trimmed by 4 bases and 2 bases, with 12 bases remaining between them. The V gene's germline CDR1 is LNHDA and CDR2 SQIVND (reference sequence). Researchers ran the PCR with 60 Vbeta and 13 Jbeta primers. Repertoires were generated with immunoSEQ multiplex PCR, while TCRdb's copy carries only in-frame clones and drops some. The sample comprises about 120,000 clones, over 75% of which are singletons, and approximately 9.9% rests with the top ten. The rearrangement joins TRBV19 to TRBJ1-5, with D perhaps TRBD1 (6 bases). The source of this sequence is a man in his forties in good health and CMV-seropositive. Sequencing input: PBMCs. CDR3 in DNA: TGTGCCAGTAGTACCCAGACAGGCGGCAATCAGCCCCAGCATTTT. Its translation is CASSTQTGGNQPQHF. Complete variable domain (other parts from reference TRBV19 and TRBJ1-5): DGGITQSPKYLFRKEGQNVTLSCEQNLNHDAMYWYRQDPGQGLRLIYYSQIVNDFQKGDIAEGYSVSREKKESFPLTVTSAQKNPTAFYLCASSTQTGGNQPQHFGDGTRLSIL.